This T cell receptor beta chain was found in a study of T cell responses to AZD1222 COVID-19 vaccine. Assay used: immunoSEQ multiplex PCR; TCRdb lists only in-frame clones, some missing. The sample has 80,000 or so clones, 90% seen once. This clone was seen only a few times. What it binds is not known. The CDR3 is made up of 15 amino acids. Germline V gene sequence: CDR1 LGHDT, CDR2 YNNKEL (reference sequence). The ends were cut back, 1 base at V and 2 bases at J, with 9 bases in the middle. Overall study results and limits: Regions left unmutated in variants are reportedly the target of nearly half of spike-specific TCRs. The span of vaccine-associated CD4 TCRs extended across spike, with dominance at 160-218 and 743-854. A mostly white British donor set with more females was recruited, and clonal diversity was possibly underestimated.

This clonotype was sampled from an adult in good health. This sample comprised peripheral blood, obtained on day 0 of AZD1222 vaccination. The chain combines TRBV3-1 (or the pseudogene TRBV3-2) with TRBJ1-5; D might be TRBD1 (5 bases). This chain's CDR3 is CASSQVPGGNQPQHF. The CDR3 nucleotides are TGTGCCAGCAGCCAAGTGCCGGGGGGCAATCAGCCCCAGCATTTT.